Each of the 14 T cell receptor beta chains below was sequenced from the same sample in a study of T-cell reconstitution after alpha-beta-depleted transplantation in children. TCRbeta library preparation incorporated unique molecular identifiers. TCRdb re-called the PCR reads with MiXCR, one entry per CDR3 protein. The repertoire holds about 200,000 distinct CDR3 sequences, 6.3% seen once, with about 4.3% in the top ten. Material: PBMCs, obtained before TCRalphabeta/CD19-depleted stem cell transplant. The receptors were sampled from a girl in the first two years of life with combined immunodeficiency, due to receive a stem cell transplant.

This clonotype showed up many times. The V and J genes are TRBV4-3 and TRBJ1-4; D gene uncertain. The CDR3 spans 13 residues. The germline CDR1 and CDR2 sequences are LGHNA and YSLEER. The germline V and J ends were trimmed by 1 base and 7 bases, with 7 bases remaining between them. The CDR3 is CASSQVLGEKLFF. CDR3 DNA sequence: TGCGCCAGCAGCCAAGTCTTGGGTGAAAAACTGTTTTTT.

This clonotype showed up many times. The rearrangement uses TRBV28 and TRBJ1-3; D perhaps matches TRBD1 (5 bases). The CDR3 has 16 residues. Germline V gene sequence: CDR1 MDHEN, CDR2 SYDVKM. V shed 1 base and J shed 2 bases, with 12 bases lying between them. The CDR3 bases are TGTGCCAGCAGTTTATATGAGGGGATGACTGGAAACACCATATATTTT. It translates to CASSLYEGMTGNTIYF.

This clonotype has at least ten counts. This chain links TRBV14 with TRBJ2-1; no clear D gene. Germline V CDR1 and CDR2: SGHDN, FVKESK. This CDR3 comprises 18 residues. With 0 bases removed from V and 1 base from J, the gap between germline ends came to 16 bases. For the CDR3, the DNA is TGTGCCAGCAGCCAAGAGAGTAGAAGGGAATCATCCTACAATGAGCAGTTCTTC. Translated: CASSQESRRESSYNEQFF.

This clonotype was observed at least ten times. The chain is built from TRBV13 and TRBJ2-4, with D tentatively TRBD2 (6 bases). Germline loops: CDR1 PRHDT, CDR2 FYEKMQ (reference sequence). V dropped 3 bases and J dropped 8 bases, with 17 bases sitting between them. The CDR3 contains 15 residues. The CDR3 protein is CASSFPSVGRDIQYF. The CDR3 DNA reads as TGTGCCAGCAGCTTTCCTAGCGTGGGCCGGGACATTCAGTACTTC.

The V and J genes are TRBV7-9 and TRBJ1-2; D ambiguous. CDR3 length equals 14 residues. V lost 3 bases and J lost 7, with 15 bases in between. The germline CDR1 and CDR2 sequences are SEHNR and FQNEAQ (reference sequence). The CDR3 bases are TGTGCCAGCAGCTTTGGTACAGCTATTCTTGGCTACACCTTC. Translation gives CASSFGTAILGYTF.

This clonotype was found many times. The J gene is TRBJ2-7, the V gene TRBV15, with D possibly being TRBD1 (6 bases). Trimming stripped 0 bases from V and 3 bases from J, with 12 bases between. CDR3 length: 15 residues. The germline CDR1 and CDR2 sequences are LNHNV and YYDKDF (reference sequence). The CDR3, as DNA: TGTGCCACCAGCAGAGAGAAGGGGGTAGGCTACGAGCAGTACTTC. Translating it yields CATSREKGVGYEQYF.

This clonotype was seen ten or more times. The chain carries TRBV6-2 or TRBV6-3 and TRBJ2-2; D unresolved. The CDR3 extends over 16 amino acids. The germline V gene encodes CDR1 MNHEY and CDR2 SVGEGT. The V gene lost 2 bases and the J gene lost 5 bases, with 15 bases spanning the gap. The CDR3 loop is CASSYVAPEETGELFF. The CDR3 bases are TGTGCCAGCAGTTACGTAGCCCCAGAGGAAACCGGGGAGCTGTTTTTT.

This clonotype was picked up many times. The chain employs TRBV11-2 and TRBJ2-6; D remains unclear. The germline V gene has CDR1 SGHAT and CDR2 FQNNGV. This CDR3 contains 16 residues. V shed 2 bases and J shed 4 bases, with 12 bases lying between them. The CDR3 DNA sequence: TGTGCCAGCAGCTTATTCACTGGCCTAGGGGCCAACGTCCTGACTTTC. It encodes CASSLFTGLGANVLTF.

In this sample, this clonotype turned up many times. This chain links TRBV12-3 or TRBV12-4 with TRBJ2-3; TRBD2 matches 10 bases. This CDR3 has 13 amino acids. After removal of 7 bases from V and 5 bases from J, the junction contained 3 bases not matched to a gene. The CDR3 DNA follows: TGTGCCAGCACACTAGCGGGGATAGATACGCAGTATTTT. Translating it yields CASTLAGIDTQYF.

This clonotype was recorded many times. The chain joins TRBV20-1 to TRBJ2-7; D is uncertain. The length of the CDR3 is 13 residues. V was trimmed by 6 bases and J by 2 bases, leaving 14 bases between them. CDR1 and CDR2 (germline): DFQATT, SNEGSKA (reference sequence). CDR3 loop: CSAIPDETYEQYF. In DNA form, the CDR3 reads TGCAGTGCAATCCCGGACGAGACCTACGAGCAGTACTTC.

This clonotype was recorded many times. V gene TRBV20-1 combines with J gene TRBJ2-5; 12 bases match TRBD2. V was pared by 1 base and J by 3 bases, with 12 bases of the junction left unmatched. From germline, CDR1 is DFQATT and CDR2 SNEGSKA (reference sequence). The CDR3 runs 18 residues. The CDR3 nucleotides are TGCAGTGCTAGAGCGTCTTGGGCTAGCGGGGGGGTAGAAGAGACCCAGTACTTC. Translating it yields CSARASWASGGVEETQYF.

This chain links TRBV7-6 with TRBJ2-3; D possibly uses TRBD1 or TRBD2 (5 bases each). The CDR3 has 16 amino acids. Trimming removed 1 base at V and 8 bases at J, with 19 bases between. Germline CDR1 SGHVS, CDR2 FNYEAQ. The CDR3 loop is CASSLVGTSSPITQYF. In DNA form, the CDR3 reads TGTGCCAGCAGCTTAGTAGGGACGTCCTCGCCGATTACGCAGTATTTT.

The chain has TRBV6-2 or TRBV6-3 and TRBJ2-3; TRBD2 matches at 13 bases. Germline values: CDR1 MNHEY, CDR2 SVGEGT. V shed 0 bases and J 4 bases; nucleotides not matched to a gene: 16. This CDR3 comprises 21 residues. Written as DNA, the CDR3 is TGTGCCAGCAGTTACTCGACCCGAGAGGGACTAGCGGGATGGAGTCCAGATACGCAGTATTTT. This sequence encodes CASSYSTREGLAGWSPDTQYF.

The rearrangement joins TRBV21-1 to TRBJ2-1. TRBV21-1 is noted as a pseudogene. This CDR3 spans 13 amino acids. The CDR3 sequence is CASSKETTNEQFF. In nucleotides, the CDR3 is TGTGCCAGCAGCAAAGAAACTACAAATGAGCAGTTCTTC.